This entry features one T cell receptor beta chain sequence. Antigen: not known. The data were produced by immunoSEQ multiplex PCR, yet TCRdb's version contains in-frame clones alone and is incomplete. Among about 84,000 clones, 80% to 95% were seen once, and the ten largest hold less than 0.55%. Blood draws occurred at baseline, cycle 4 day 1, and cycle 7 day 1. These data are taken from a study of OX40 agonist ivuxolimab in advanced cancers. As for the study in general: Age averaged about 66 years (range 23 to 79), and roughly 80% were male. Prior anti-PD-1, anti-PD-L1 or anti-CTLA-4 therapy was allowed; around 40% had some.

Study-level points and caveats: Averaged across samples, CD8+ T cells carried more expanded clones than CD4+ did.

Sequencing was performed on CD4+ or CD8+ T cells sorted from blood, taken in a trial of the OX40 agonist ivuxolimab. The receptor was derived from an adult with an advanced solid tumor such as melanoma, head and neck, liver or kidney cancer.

The DNA for the CDR3 is TGCGCCAGCAGTGATATACTTGGACAGGGGTGCAATCAGCCCCAGCATTTT. This gives the protein CASSDILGQGCNQPQHF. This chain joins TRBV10-1 and TRBJ1-5, with TRBD1 matching 9 bases. The J segment lost 2 bases and the V segment lost 3 bases, leaving 8 bases of the junction unmatched. The CDR3 runs to 17 residues. Germline V CDR1 and CDR2: WNHNN, SYGVQD (reference sequence).